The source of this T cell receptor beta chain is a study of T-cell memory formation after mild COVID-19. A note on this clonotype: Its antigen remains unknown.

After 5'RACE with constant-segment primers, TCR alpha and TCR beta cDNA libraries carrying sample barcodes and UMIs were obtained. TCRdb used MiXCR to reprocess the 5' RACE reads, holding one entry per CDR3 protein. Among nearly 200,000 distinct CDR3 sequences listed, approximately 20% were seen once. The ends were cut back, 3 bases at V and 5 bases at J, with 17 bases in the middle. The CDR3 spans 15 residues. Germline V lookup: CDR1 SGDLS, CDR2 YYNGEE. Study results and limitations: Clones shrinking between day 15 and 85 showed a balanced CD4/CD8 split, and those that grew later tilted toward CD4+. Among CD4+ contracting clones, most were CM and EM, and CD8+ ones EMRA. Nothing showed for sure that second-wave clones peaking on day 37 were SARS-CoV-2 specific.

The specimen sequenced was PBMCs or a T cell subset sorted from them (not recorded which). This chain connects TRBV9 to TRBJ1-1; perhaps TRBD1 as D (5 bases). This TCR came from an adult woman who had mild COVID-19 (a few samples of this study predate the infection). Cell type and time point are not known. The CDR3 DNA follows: TGTGCCAGCAGCGCCGGGGACGGTAGCAAGACTGAAGCTTTCTTT. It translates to CASSAGDGSKTEAFF.